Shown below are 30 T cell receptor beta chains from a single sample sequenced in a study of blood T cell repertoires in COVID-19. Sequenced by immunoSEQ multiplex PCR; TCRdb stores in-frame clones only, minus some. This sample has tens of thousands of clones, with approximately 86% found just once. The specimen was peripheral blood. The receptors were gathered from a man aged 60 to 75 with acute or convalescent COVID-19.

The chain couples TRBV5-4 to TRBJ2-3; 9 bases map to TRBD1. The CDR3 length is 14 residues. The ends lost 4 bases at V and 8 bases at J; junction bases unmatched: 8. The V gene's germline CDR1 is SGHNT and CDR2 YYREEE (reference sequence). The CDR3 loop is CASSPRDRATTQYF. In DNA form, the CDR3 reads TGTGCCAGCAGCCCCCGGGACAGGGCCACTACGCAGTATTTT.

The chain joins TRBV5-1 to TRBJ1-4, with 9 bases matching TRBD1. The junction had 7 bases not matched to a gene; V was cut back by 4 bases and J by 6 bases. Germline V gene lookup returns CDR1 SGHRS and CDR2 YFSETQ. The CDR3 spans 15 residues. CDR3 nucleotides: TGCGCCAGCAGCCTACTGACAGGGGGGGATGAAAAACTGTTTTTT. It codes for CASSLLTGGDEKLFF.

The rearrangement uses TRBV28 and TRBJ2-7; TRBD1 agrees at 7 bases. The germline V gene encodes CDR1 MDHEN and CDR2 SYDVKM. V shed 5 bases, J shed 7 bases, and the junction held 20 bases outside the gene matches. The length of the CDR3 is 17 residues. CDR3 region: CASSSLAGRASRGEQYF. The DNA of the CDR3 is TGTGCCAGCAGTAGCCTTGCGGGTCGGGCTAGCAGGGGGGAGCAGTACTTC.

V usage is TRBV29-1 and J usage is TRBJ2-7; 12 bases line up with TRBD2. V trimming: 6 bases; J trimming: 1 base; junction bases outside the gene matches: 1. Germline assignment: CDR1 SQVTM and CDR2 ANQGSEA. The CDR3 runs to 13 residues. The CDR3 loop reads CSVLAGGSYEQYF. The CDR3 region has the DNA TGCAGCGTCCTAGCGGGGGGGTCCTACGAGCAGTACTTC.

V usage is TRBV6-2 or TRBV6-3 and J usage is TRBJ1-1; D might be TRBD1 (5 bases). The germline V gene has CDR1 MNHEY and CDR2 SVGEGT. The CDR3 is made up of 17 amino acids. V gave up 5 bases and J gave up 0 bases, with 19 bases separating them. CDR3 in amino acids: CASSRPPVTGLNTEAFF. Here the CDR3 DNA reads TGTGCCAGCAGTCGCCCCCCGGTAACAGGACTGAACACTGAAGCTTTCTTT.

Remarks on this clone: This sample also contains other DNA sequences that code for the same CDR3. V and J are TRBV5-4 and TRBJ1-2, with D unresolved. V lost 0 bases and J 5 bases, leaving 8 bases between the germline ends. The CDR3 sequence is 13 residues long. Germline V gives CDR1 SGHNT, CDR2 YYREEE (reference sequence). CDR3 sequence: CASSLAGNYGYTF. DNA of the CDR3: TGTGCCAGCAGCTTGGCGGGGAATTATGGCTACACCTTC.

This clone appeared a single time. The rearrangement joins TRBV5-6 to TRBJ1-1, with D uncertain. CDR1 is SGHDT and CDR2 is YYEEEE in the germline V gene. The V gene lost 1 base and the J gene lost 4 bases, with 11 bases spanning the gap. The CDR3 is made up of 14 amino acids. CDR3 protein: CASSLQVSLTEAFF. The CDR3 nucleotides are TGTGCCAGCAGCTTGCAGGTTTCTCTCACTGAAGCTTTCTTT. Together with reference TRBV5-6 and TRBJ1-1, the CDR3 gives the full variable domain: DAGVTQSPTHLIKTRGQQVTLRCSPKSGHDTVSWYQQALGQGPQFIFQYYEEEERQRGNFPDRFSGHQFPNYSSELNVNALLLGDSALYLCASSLQVSLTEAFFGQGTRLTVV.

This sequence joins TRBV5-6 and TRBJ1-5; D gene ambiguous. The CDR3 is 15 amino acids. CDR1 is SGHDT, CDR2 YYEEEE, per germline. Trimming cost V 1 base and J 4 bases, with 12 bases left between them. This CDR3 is CASSLQVNWNQPQHF. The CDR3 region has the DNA TGTGCCAGCAGCTTGCAGGTCAATTGGAATCAGCCCCAGCATTTT.

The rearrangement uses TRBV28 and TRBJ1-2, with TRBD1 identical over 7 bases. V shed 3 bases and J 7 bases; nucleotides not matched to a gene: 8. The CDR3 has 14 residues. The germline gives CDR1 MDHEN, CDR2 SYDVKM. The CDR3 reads CASSFMQGVTGYTF. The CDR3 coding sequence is TGTGCCAGCAGTTTCATGCAGGGGGTTACTGGCTACACCTTC.

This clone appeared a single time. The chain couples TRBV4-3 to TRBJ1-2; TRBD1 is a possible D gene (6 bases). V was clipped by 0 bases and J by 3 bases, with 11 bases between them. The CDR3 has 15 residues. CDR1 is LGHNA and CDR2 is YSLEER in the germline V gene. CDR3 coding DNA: TGCGCCAGCAGCCAAGAGGCCGGACAGTACTATGGCTACACCTTC. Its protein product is CASSQEAGQYYGYTF.

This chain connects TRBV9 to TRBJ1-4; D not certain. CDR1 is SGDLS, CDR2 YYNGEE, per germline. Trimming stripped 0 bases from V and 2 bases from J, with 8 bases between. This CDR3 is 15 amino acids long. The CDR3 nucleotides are TGTGCCAGCAGCGTAGGGTGGCGGACTAATGAAAAACTGTTTTTT. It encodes CASSVGWRTNEKLFF.

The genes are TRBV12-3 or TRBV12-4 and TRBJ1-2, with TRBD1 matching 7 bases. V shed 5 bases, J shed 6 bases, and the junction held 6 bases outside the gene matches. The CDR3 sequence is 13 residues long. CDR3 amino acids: CASSIDRDHGYTF. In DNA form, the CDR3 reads TGTGCCAGCAGTATCGACAGGGACCATGGCTACACCTTC.

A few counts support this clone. CDR3 amino acids: CASSDPASGNSNQPQHF. In DNA form, the CDR3 reads TGTGCCAGCAGCGACCCCGCCTCGGGGAATAGCAATCAGCCCCAGCATTTT. The chain is built from TRBV7-9 and TRBJ1-5; D gene unclear. Per germline, CDR1 SEHNR and CDR2 FQNEAQ (reference sequence). This CDR3 is 17 amino acids long. Trimming stripped 5 bases from V and 0 bases from J, with 17 bases between.

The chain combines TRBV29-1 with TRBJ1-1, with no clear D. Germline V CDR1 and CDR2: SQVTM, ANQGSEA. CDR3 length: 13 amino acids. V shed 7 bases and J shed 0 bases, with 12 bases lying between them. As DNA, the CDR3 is TGCAGCGGGAGCTTATTGATGAACACTGAAGCTTTCTTT. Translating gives CSGSLLMNTEAFF.

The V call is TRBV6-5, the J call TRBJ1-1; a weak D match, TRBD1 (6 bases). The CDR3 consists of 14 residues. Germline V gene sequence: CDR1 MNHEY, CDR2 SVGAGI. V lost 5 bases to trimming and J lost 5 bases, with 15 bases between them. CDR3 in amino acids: CASSLILQGTEAFF. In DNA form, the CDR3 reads TGTGCCAGCAGTCTGATCTTACAGGGTACTGAAGCTTTCTTT.

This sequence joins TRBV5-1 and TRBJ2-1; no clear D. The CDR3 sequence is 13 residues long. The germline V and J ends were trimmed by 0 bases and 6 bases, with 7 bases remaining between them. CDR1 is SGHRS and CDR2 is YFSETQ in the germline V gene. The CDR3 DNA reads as TGCGCCAGCAGCTTGGTACTGAGCAATGAGCAGTTCTTC. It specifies CASSLVLSNEQFF.

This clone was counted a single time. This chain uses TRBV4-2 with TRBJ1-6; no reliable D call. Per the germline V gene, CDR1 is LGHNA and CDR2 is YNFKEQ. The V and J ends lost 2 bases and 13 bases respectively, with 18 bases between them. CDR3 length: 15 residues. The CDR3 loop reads CASSQNREGQRPLHF. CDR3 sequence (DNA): TGTGCCAGCAGCCAAAACCGGGAAGGCCAACGGCCCCTCCACTTT.

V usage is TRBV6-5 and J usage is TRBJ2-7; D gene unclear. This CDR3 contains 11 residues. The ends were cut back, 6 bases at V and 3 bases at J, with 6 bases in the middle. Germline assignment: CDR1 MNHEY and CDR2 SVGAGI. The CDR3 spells CASREIYEQYF. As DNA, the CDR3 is TGTGCCAGCAGGGAGATCTACGAGCAGTACTTC.

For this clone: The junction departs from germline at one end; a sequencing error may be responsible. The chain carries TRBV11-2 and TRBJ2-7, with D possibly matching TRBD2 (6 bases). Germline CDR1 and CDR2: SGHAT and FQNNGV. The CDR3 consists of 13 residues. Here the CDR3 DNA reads TGTGCCAGCAGCCGCGGGACGATCTACGGGCAGTACTTC. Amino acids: CASSRGTIYGQYF.

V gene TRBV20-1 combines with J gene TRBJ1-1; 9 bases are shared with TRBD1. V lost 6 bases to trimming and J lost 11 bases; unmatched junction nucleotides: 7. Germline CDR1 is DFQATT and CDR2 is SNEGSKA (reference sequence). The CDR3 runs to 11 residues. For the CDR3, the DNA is TGCAGTGCCCACCACAGGGGGCGGGCTTTCTTT. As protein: CSAHHRGRAFF.

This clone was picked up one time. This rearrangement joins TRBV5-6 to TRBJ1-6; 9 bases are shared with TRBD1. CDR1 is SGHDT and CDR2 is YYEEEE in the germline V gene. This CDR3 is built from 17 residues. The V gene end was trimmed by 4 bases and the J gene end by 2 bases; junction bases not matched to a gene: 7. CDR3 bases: TGTGCCAGCAGCACCCCCTGGACAGGGGCCTATAATTCACCCCTCCACTTT. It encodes CASSTPWTGAYNSPLHF. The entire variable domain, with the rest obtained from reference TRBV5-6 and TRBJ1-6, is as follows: DAGVTQSPTHLIKTRGQQVTLRCSPKSGHDTVSWYQQALGQGPQFIFQYYEEEERQRGNFPDRFSGHQFPNYSSELNVNALLLGDSALYLCASSTPWTGAYNSPLHFGNGTRLTVT.

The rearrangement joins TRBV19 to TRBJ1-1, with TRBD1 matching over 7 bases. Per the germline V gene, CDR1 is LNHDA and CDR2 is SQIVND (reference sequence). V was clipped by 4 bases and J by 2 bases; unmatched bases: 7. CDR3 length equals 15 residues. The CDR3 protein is CASSSPGTANTEAFF. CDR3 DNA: TGTGCCAGTAGTAGTCCCGGGACAGCCAACACTGAAGCTTTCTTT. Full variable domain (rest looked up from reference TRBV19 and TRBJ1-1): DGGITQSPKYLFRKEGQNVTLSCEQNLNHDAMYWYRQDPGQGLRLIYYSQIVNDFQKGDIAEGYSVSREKKESFPLTVTSAQKNPTAFYLCASSSPGTANTEAFFGQGTRLTVV.

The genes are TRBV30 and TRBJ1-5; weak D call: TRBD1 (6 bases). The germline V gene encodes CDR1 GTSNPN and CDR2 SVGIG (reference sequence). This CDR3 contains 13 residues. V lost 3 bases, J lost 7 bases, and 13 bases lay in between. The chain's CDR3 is CAWRGAVGQPQHF. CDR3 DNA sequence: TGTGCCTGGAGGGGGGCGGTCGGACAGCCCCAGCATTTT.

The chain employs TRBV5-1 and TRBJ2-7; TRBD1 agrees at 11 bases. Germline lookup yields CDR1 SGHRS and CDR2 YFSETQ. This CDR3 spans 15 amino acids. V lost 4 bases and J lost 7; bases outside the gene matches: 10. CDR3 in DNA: TGCGCCAGCAGCACGGGGACAGGGGGACCCTTTGAGCAGTACTTC. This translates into CASSTGTGGPFEQYF.

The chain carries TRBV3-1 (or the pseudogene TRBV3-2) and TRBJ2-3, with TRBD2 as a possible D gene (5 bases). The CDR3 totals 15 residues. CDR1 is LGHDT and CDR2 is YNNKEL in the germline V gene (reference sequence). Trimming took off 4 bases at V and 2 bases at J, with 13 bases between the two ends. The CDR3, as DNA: TGTGCCAGCAGCCTCCAGCGGCCCCCCACAGATACGCAGTATTTT. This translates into CASSLQRPPTDTQYF.

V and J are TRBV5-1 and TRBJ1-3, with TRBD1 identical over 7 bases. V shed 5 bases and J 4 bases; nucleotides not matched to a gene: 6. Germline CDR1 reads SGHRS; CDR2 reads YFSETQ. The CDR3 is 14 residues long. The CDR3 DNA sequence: TGCGCCAGCAGTCGTGACAGGGCCGGAAACACCATATATTTT. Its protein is CASSRDRAGNTIYF.

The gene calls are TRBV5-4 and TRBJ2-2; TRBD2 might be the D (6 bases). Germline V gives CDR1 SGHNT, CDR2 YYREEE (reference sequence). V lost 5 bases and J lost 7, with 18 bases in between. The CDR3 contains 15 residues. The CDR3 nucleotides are TGTGCCAGCAGACCTGGCGAATGGGGAGGCGGGGAGCTGTTTTTT. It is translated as CASRPGEWGGGELFF. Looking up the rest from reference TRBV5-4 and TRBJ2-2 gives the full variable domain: ETGVTQSPTHLIKTRGQQVTLRCSSQSGHNTVSWYQQALGQGPQFIFQYYREEENGRGNFPPRFSGLQFPNYSSELNVNALELDDSALYLCASRPGEWGGGELFFGEGSRLTVL.

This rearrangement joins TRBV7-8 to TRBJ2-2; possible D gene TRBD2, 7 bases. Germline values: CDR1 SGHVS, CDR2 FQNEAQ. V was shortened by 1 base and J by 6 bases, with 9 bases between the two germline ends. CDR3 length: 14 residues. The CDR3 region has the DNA TGTGCCAGCAGCTTAGAGGGGGGGTCCGGGGAGCTGTTTTTT. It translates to CASSLEGGSGELFF.

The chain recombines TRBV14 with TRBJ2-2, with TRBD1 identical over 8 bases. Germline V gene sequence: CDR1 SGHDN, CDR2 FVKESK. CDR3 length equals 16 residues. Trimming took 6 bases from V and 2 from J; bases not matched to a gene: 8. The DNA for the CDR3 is TGTGCCAGCAGTCCCAGGACAGGGATAAACACCGGGGAGCTGTTTTTT. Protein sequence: CASSPRTGINTGELFF.

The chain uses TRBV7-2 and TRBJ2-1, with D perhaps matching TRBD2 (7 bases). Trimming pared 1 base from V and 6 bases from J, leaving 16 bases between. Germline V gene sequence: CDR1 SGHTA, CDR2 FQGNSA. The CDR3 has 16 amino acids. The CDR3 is CASSLVRAGAVNEQFF. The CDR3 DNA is TGTGCCAGCAGCTTAGTCCGCGCGGGGGCCGTCAATGAGCAGTTCTTC.